One sample yielded the 24 T cell receptor beta chains listed below, sequenced in a study of CD4+ T cells in melanoma. TCRdb's copy holds only in-frame clones and misses some; the assay was immunoSEQ multiplex PCR. The table includes roughly 4,800 clones, about 61% detected once. The sequenced sample consisted of cells from a culture (not recorded whether cultured in vitro). The receptor set was obtained from a human donor with melanoma.

This clone was detected a few times. The rearrangement joins TRBV7-9 to TRBJ2-2; D gene unclear. The V end lost 0 bases, the J end lost 7 bases, and 3 bases lay between the germline ends. CDR1 is SEHNR and CDR2 is FQNEAQ in the germline V gene (reference sequence). The CDR3 has 12 residues. CDR3 in amino acids: CASSLAFGELFF. CDR3 nucleotides: TGTGCCAGCAGCTTAGCGTTCGGGGAGCTGTTTTTT.

By its share, this clone is medium-sized (0.01 to 0.1%). The V call is TRBV11-1, the J call TRBJ2-1; tentatively, D is TRBD2 (6 bases). This CDR3 region has 15 residues. The V and J ends lost 0 bases and 5 bases respectively, with 11 bases between them. The germline V gene has CDR1 SGHAT and CDR2 FQDESV (reference sequence). Here the CDR3 reads CASSLAGLPNNEQFF. The CDR3 region has the DNA TGTGCCAGCAGCTTAGCGGGACTCCCGAACAATGAGCAGTTCTTC.

The genes are TRBV15 and TRBJ2-7, with 7 bases aligning to TRBD1. The length of the CDR3 is 16 residues. Germline trimming cut 4 bases from V and 1 base from J; bases unmatched to any gene: 10. The V gene's germline CDR1 is LNHNV and CDR2 YYDKDF (reference sequence). CDR3 loop: CATSTGTEDFSYEQYF. The CDR3 DNA is TGTGCCACCAGCACCGGGACAGAAGACTTTTCCTACGAGCAGTACTTC.

This sequence joins TRBV29-1 and TRBJ2-7; D is possibly TRBD1 or TRBD2 (5 bases each). The CDR3 runs 13 residues. Germline assignment: CDR1 SQVTM and CDR2 ANQGSEA. V was shortened by 8 bases and J by 0 bases, with 14 bases between the two germline ends. The CDR3 is CSTRDRSSYEQYF. The DNA of the CDR3 is TGCAGCACACGGGACCGGAGCTCCTACGAGCAGTACTTC.

This clone occurred a few times. J is TRBJ1-5 and V is TRBV7-3; D uncertain. Germline V gene lookup returns CDR1 SGHTA and CDR2 FQGTGA. Trimming took off 2 bases at V and 5 bases at J, with 7 bases between the two ends. This CDR3 is built from 13 residues. The chain's CDR3 is CASSLGPDQPQHF. The CDR3 bases are TGTGCCAGCAGCTTAGGGCCGGATCAGCCCCAGCATTTT.

J is TRBJ1-5 and V is TRBV14; unclear D gene. Germline assignment: CDR1 SGHDN and CDR2 FVKESK. Trimming left V 4 bases short and J 0 bases short, with 10 bases between. This CDR3 region has 15 residues. CDR3 residues: CASSRRRYSNQPQHF. The CDR3 nucleotides read TGTGCCAGCAGCCGTCGAAGATATAGCAATCAGCCCCAGCATTTT.

The gene calls are TRBV5-4 and TRBJ2-1; unclear D gene. The CDR3 has 15 amino acids. CDR1 is SGHNT and CDR2 is YYREEE in the germline V gene (reference sequence). With 0 bases removed from V and 8 bases from J, the gap between germline ends came to 15 bases. As DNA, the CDR3 is TGTGCCAGCAGCTTGGACCAGGAAGGAACTCATGAGCAGTTCTTC. Encoded protein: CASSLDQEGTHEQFF.

A few counts support this clone. The V and J genes are TRBV30 and TRBJ2-7; D remains ambiguous. Germline V lookup: CDR1 GTSNPN, CDR2 SVGIG (reference sequence). The CDR3 is 11 residues long. The V end was cut by 3 bases, the J end by 1 base, with 4 bases between. Written as DNA, the CDR3 is TGTGCCTGGAGGGGGTCCTACGAGCAGTACTTC. Translating it yields CAWRGSYEQYF.

This chain links TRBV11-2 with TRBJ1-5; D ambiguous. The CDR3 is 13 residues long. With 0 bases removed from V and 6 bases from J, the gap between germline ends came to 6 bases. Per germline, CDR1 SGHAT and CDR2 FQNNGV. The CDR3 loop is CASSLDQSQPQHF. The CDR3 DNA sequence: TGTGCCAGCAGCTTAGATCAAAGTCAGCCCCAGCATTTT.

This rearrangement joins TRBV27 to TRBJ1-1; 9 nucleotides agree with TRBD1. V lost 5 bases and J lost 5; bases outside the gene matches: 6. Germline CDR1 MNHEY, CDR2 SMNVEV (reference sequence). The CDR3 spans 14 residues. The CDR3 sequence: CASSQRTGETEAFF. Here the CDR3 DNA reads TGTGCCAGCAGTCAGCGGACAGGGGAGACTGAAGCTTTCTTT.

The genes are TRBV5-4 and TRBJ2-5; the match to TRBD1 covers 9 bases. Germline trimming cut 5 bases from V and 3 bases from J; bases unmatched to any gene: 8. The germline CDR1 and CDR2 sequences are SGHNT and YYREEE (reference sequence). This CDR3 is built from 15 residues. The CDR3 region is CASRSDRGSKETQYF. Here the CDR3 DNA reads TGTGCCAGCAGGTCGGACAGGGGCTCAAAAGAGACCCAGTACTTC.

The rearrangement joins TRBV2 to TRBJ1-1, with TRBD1 identical over 7 bases. Germline V gives CDR1 SNHLY, CDR2 FYNNEI. The CDR3 totals 14 residues. Trimming removed 7 bases from V and 0 bases from J; junction bases left unmatched: 5. CDR3 in amino acids: CASTGQVVNTEAFF. The CDR3 bases are TGTGCCAGCACAGGACAGGTAGTGAACACTGAAGCTTTCTTT.

This rearrangement joins TRBV7-2 to TRBJ2-7; TRBD1 or TRBD2 may be the D gene (5 bases each). This CDR3 contains 14 residues. Per germline, CDR1 SGHTA and CDR2 FQGNSA. V was pared by 1 base and J by 4 bases, with 11 bases between. The CDR3 protein is CASSLVGTAYEQYF. The CDR3 DNA reads TGTGCCAGCAGCTTAGTGGGGACGGCATACGAGCAGTACTTC.

The chain uses TRBV6-5 and TRBJ2-2, with TRBD2 as a possible D gene (6 bases). Trimming left V 8 bases short and J 0 bases short, with 10 bases between. CDR1 and CDR2 from the germline V gene are MNHEY and SVGAGI. The CDR3 spans 14 residues. The CDR3, as DNA: TGTGCCAGCCGAGGAGGGGCGAACACCGGGGAGCTGTTTTTT. Protein: CASRGGANTGELFF.

The CDR3 loop reads CASSYPSDTGELFF. As DNA, the CDR3 is TGTGCCAGCAGTTACCCCTCGGACACCGGGGAGCTGTTTTTT. This rearrangement joins TRBV6-6 to TRBJ2-2; no clear D. The CDR3 sequence is 14 residues long. The germline V and J ends were trimmed by 2 bases and 3 bases, with 7 bases remaining between them. Germline lookup yields CDR1 MNHNY and CDR2 SVGAGI (reference sequence).

This clone is judged medium-sized (0.01 to 0.1%). The genes are TRBV4-1 and TRBJ1-2, with D possibly TRBD1 on 6 matching bases. CDR3 length: 14 residues. V was pared by 4 bases and J by 5 bases, with 14 bases between. Looked up from germline, CDR1 is MGHRA and CDR2 is YSYEKL. The CDR3 nucleotides are TGCGCCAGCAGCCTTCGGACAGAAGGGTATGGCTACACCTTC. Translation gives CASSLRTEGYGYTF.

This clone is medium-sized. The chain links TRBV6-2 or TRBV6-3 to TRBJ1-2, with a possible D match to TRBD1 (6 bases). The germline V and J ends were trimmed by 2 bases and 2 bases, with 12 bases remaining between them. From germline, CDR1 is MNHEY and CDR2 SVGEGT. There are 15 residues in the CDR3. Here the CDR3 DNA reads TGTGCCAGCAGTTACCTTACAGGGACCAACTATGGCTACACCTTC. It translates to CASSYLTGTNYGYTF.

The chain links TRBV12-5 to TRBJ1-5; no clear D gene. This CDR3 is 15 amino acids long. In germline, CDR1 is LGHNT, CDR2 FRNRAP. V lost 1 base, J lost 6 bases, and 13 bases lay in between. The CDR3 loop reads CASGLGTANTQPQHF. DNA for the CDR3: TGTGCTAGTGGTTTGGGGACTGCGAATACTCAGCCCCAGCATTTT.

This clone was counted only a few times. CDR3 bases: TGTGCCAGCAGCGCGCCGGGACAGGGCCATGGCTACACCTTC. It encodes CASSAPGQGHGYTF. The V call is TRBV4-2, the J call TRBJ1-2; the match to TRBD1 covers 9 bases. Germline V CDR1 and CDR2: LGHNA, YNFKEQ. The CDR3 sequence is 14 residues long. V was clipped by 5 bases and J by 6 bases; unmatched bases: 7.

This clone qualifies as medium-sized (0.01 to 0.1%). This chain uses TRBV7-3 with TRBJ1-2; D unresolved. The ends were cut back, 1 base at V and 8 bases at J, with 8 bases in the middle. This CDR3 spans 12 amino acids. The V gene's germline CDR1 is SGHTA and CDR2 FQGTGA. The CDR3 loop reads CASSLNGEGYTF. The CDR3 bases are TGTGCCAGCAGCTTAAATGGGGAGGGCTACACCTTC.

The chain joins TRBV29-1 to TRBJ2-5, with D possibly being TRBD2 (5 bases). The CDR3 has 12 amino acids. V was shortened by 4 bases and J by 4 bases, with 10 bases between the two germline ends. Germline CDR1 SQVTM, CDR2 ANQGSEA. The CDR3 DNA reads as TGCAGCGTTGGGGAGTTTCGAGAGACCCAGTACTTC. Protein: CSVGEFRETQYF.

The chain combines TRBV5-1 with TRBJ2-1; possible D gene TRBD1, 6 bases. V lost 2 bases and J 10 bases, leaving 10 bases between the germline ends. This CDR3 has 12 residues. Germline V CDR1 and CDR2: SGHRS, YFSETQ. The CDR3 sequence is CASSLRGYEQFF. Written as DNA, the CDR3 is TGCGCCAGCAGCTTAAGGGGGTACGAGCAGTTCTTC.

The chain employs TRBV21-1 and TRBJ2-2; the table's D gene call, TRBD1, was not cross checked with the DNA. TRBV21-1 is deemed a pseudogene. The CDR3 covers 15 residues. CDR3 amino acids: CASTRTGANTGELFF. The CDR3 region has the DNA TGTGCCAGCACCCGGACAGGCGCTAACACCGGGGAGCTGTTTTTT.

This clone was observed a handful of times. The J gene is TRBJ2-7, the V gene TRBV7-6; tentative D call: TRBD2 (6 bases). Trimming stripped 1 base from V and 0 bases from J, with 7 bases between. Germline V gene data show CDR1 as SGHVS and CDR2 as FNYEAQ. This CDR3 has 14 residues. The CDR3 reads CASSLEEGSYEQYF. In DNA, the CDR3 is TGTGCCAGCAGCTTAGAGGAGGGCTCCTACGAGCAGTACTTC.